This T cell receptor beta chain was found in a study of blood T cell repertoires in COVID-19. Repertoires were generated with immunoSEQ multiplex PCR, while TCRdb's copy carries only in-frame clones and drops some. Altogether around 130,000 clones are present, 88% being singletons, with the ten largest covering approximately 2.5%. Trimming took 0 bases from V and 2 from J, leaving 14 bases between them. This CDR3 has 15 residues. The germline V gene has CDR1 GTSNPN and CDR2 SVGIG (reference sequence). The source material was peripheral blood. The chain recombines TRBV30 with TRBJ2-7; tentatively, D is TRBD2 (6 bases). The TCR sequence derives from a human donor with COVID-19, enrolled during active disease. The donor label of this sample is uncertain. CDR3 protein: CAWSVGLEGTYEQYF. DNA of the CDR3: TGTGCCTGGAGTGTGGGGCTGGAGGGAACCTACGAGCAGTACTTC.